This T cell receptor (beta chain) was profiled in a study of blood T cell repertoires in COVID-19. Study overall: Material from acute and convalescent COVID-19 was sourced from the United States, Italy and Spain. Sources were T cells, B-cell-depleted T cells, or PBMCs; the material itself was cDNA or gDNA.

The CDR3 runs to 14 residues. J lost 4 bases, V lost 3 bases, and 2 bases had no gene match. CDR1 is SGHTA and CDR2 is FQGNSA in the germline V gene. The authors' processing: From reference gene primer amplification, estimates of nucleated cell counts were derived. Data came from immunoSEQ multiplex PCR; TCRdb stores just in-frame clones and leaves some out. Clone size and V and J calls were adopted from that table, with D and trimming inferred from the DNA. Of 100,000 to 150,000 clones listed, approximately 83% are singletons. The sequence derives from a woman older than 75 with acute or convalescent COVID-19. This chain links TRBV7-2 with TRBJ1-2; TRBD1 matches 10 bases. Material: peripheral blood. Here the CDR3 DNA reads TGTGCCAGCAGCTTCGGGACAGGGGCCTATGGCTACACCTTC. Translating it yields CASSFGTGAYGYTF.